This TCR beta chain was recorded in a study of blood T cell repertoires in COVID-19. Study as a whole: T cells, B-cell-depleted T cells, or PBMCs supplied cDNA or gDNA.

Per the study methods: It was from reference gene primer amplification that nucleated cell counts were estimated. TCRdb's table, derived via immunoSEQ multiplex PCR, lists solely in-frame clones and lacks some. D and trimming were read from the DNA, whereas the V and J calls and clone size are those reported in that table. This sample carries about 300,000 clones, more than 80% of them seen once, and the ten largest clones take around 1.1%. Sequenced: PBMCs or T cells enriched from blood (not recorded which). The source of this sequence is a woman aged 25 to 45 who had recovered from COVID-19.

The CDR3, as DNA: TGTGCCAGCAGCGTAGGAACAGGGGAGTTCTACGAGCAGTACTTC. It encodes CASSVGTGEFYEQYF. The V gene is TRBV9, the J gene TRBJ2-7, with 7 bases aligning to TRBD1. The V gene's germline CDR1 is SGDLS and CDR2 YYNGEE. The CDR3 is 15 residues long. The junction had 6 bases not matched to a gene; V was cut back by 0 bases and J by 3 bases.